These T cell receptor beta chains were read from a single sample in a study of blood T cell repertoires in COVID-19. Profiling relied on immunoSEQ multiplex PCR, and the TCRdb table lists in-frame clones only, not all of them. The data show fewer than 700,000 clones, approximately 88% seen once. What was sequenced was peripheral blood. These receptors all stem from a woman between 45 and 65 years old with COVID-19, enrolled during active disease. The CDR3 runs from the conserved cysteine through the conserved F or W. The D gene is left open where the match is weak. Size is omitted from some rows. Given values are once, few, many or a class for expanded clones.

>.|TRBD1|TRBJ1-1|TRBV2
CASSLQGAPNTEAFF
TGTGCCAGCAGCTTACAGGGGGCGCCGAACACTGAAGCTTTCTTT
>.|.|TRBJ1-1|TRBV5-1
CASSPSTGLNTEAFF
TGCGCCAGCAGCCCGTCGACAGGACTGAACACTGAAGCTTTCTTT
>.|TRBD1|TRBJ1-1|TRBV3-1/TRBV3-2
CASSQGDSRPEAFF
TGTGCCAGCAGCCAAGGGGACAGCCGACCTGAAGCTTTCTTT
>.|TRBD1|TRBJ1-5|TRBV30
CAWSLGQANQPQHF
TGTGCCTGGAGTCTGGGACAGGCGAATCAGCCCCAGCATTTT
>.|.|TRBJ1-2|TRBV11-2
CASSPLTRTDNYGYTF
TGTGCCAGCAGCCCCCTTACTAGGACAGATAACTATGGCTACACCTTC
>once|TRBD1|TRBJ1-5|TRBV6-5
CASSPGTGGLQPQHF
TGTGCCAGCAGTCCCGGGACAGGGGGCCTTCAGCCCCAGCATTTT
>.|TRBD2|TRBJ2-2|TRBV11-3
CASSLDGGESPGELFF
TGTGCCAGCAGCTTAGACGGGGGGGAATCGCCCGGGGAGCTGTTTTTT
>once|.|TRBJ1-4|TRBV30
CAWSTGLPNEKLFF
TGTGCCTGGAGCACAGGGTTACCTAATGAAAAACTGTTTTTT
>.|.|TRBJ1-5|TRBV7-3
CASSFEHNQPQHF
TGTGCCAGCAGCTTTGAACATAATCAGCCCCAGCATTTT
>.|.|TRBJ2-3|TRBV6-5
CASSPRDTQYF
TGTGCCAGCAGCCCCAGAGATACGCAGTATTTT
>.|TRBD1|TRBJ1-1|TRBV18
CASSPFQTGGRTEAFF
TGTGCCAGCTCACCATTCCAGACAGGGGGCCGCACTGAAGCTTTCTTT
>.|.|TRBJ1-1|TRBV3-1/TRBV3-2
CASSQGRWAPYTEAFF
TGTGCCAGCAGCCAAGGTCGTTGGGCACCCTACACTGAAGCTTTCTTT
>.|TRBD1|TRBJ1-1|TRBV29-1
CSVGGQQNTEAFF
TGCAGCGTTGGGGGACAGCAAAACACTGAAGCTTTCTTT
>.|TRBD2|TRBJ2-1|TRBV5-1
CASSLLAGGGNEQFF
TGCGCCAGCAGCCTGCTAGCGGGGGGTGGCAATGAGCAGTTCTTC